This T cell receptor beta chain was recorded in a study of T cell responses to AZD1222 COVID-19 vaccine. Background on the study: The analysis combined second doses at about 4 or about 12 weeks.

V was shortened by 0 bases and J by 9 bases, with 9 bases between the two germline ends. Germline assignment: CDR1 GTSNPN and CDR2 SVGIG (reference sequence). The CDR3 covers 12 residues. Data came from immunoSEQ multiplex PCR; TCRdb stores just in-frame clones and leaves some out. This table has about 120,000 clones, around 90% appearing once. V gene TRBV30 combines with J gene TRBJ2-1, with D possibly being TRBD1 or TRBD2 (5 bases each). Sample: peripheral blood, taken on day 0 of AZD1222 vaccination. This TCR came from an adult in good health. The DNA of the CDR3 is TGTGCCTGGAGTGTGAGGGGAGCTGAGCAGTTCTTC. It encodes CAWSVRGAEQFF.